Listed below are T cell receptor beta chains from one sample, sequenced in a study of shared clonotypes between healthy human individuals. Profiling relied on immunoSEQ multiplex PCR, and the TCRdb table lists in-frame clones only, not all of them. The data hold more than 2,000,000 clones, with approximately 95% observed a single time. Material for sequencing was naive CD4+ T cells from PBMCs. These receptor sequences come from a man aged 18 to 29 in good health. Some clones in this sample may be carry-over from other donors' samples. CDR3s include the opening cysteine and the closing phenylalanine or tryptophan. D genes are given only for firm matches. Clone sizes are given selectively: once, few, many, or a class where the clone is expanded.

v_gene,j_gene,abundance,d_gene,CDR3nt,CDR3aa
TRBV18,TRBJ2-3,NA,TRBD1,TGTGCCACTTCGACTCCCAGGGGGGATACGCAGTATTTT,CATSTPRGDTQYF
TRBV7-3,TRBJ2-3,NA,NA,TGTGCCAGCAGCTTAACGGCGGGCACAGATACGCAGTATTTT,CASSLTAGTDTQYF
TRBV7-9,TRBJ2-3,NA,TRBD2,TGTGCCAGCAGCTCCCCGGGTAGCGGGAGGGTAGATACGCAGTATTTT,CASSSPGSGRVDTQYF
TRBV5-4,TRBJ1-5,NA,NA,TGTGCCAGCAGCTTCCAAGGTGGCAATCAGCCCCAGCATTTT,CASSFQGGNQPQHF
TRBV5-4,TRBJ2-2,NA,NA,TGTGCCAGCAGCTTGGTCCAGGGGCAAACCGGGGAGCTGTTTTTT,CASSLVQGQTGELFF
TRBV4-1,TRBJ2-7,NA,TRBD1,TGCGCCAGCAGCCAAGGGGACAGCCGGCCGTGGGTCTCCTACGAGCAGTACTTC,CASSQGDSRPWVSYEQYF
TRBV19,TRBJ2-5,once,TRBD2,TGTGCCAGCAAAACTAGCGGCCAAGAGACCCAGTACTTC,CASKTSGQETQYF
TRBV29-1,TRBJ2-2,NA,NA,TGCAGCGTTGCGTTTACTAGTGCCGGGGAGCTGTTTTTT,CSVAFTSAGELFF
TRBV4-1,TRBJ1-5,NA,TRBD1,TGCGCCAGCAGCCAAGATCACAAGGGGGCGGGCTGGAGTCAGCCCCAGCATTTT,CASSQDHKGAGWSQPQHF
TRBV21-1,TRBJ2-7,NA,NA,TGTGCCAGCAGCAAAGAATTCGGGGCCTACCCTGGAAATTACGAGCAGTACTTC,CASSKEFGAYPGNYEQYF
TRBV5-6,TRBJ2-7,NA,NA,TGTGCCAGCAGCTTGGCCGGTCGGGGTCCCTACGAGCAGTACTTC,CASSLAGRGPYEQYF
TRBV18,TRBJ1-4,once,NA,TGTGCCAGCTCAGACCGGGACGGTGGTGAAAAACTGTTTTTT,CASSDRDGGEKLFF
TRBV5-1,TRBJ2-5,NA,NA,TGCGCCAGCAGGGCAGAAGAGACCCAGTACTTC,CASRAEETQYF
TRBV18,TRBJ2-1,once,TRBD2,TGTGCCAGCTCACTCCCGGGACTAGCGGGAGTCAATGAGCAGTTCTTC,CASSLPGLAGVNEQFF
TRBV18,TRBJ1-3,NA,NA,TGTGCCAGCTCACCAATGAGAGTTTGGGACACCATATATTTT,CASSPMRVWDTIYF
TRBV5-6,TRBJ1-4,NA,NA,TGTGCCAGCAGCTCGAGTCAGGAGGGGGAAAAACTGTTTTTT,CASSSSQEGEKLFF
TRBV6-5,TRBJ1-3,NA,NA,TGTGCCAGCAGTTTGGGAAAGGGCTTTCCTGGAAACACCATATATTTT,CASSLGKGFPGNTIYF
TRBV9,TRBJ2-1,NA,NA,TGTGCCAGCAGCGCGCTGCTACTGGGCAATGAGCAGTTCTTC,CASSALLLGNEQFF
TRBV30,TRBJ2-7,NA,NA,TGTGCCTGGAGTGGTGTGGAAAACGAGCAGTACTTC,CAWSGVENEQYF
TRBV30,TRBJ2-1,NA,NA,TGTGCCCTGGGTCTGGGGGGTAACTCCTACAATGAGCAGTTCTTC,CALGLGGNSYNEQFF
TRBV6-6,TRBJ1-4,NA,NA,TGTGCCAGCAGGGCGTGGGAAAAACTGTTTTTT,CASRAWEKLFF
TRBV2,TRBJ1-5,NA,NA,TGTGCCAGCAGTGAACTGCAGGGTCTAAAGCCCCAGCATTTT,CASSELQGLKPQHF
TRBV28,TRBJ2-3,few,TRBD2,TGTGCCAGCAGTTCTTCTAGCGGGAGGGCCTATGGCACAGATACGCAGTATTTT,CASSSSSGRAYGTDTQYF
TRBV29-1,TRBJ2-6,NA,NA,TGCAGCGCCGGAATCTCTGGGGCCAACGTCCTGACTTTC,CSAGISGANVLTF